The rows below give T cell receptor beta chains drawn from one sample of a study of metastatic and nonmetastatic thyroid tumors. TCRdb reassembled clones from the PCR reads with MiXCR. The sample records about 13,000 clones, around 28% being singletons. The sequenced sample was tumor tissue. Receptors were obtained from a female donor with papillary thyroid cancer or a benign thyroid nodule (not recorded which). Some clones in this sample may be carry-over from other donors' samples. Each CDR3 is given with its conserved first and last residue. D genes are given only for firm matches. Rows give clone size only sometimes, using once, few, many, or a class for an expanded clone.

clone size	V gene	J gene	D gene	CDR3 DNA	CDR3 protein
NA	TRBV11-2	TRBJ1-1	NA	TGTGCCAGCAGCGGGGCCGGGACACAGAACACTGAAGCTTTCTTT	CASSGAGTQNTEAFF
NA	TRBV30	TRBJ1-5	NA	TGTGCCTGGAGTTTCACGATAGATCAGCCCCAGCATTTT	CAWSFTIDQPQHF
NA	TRBV19	TRBJ2-2	NA	TGTGCCAGTAGTCCCAGGGCCAGGGGCGGGGGTACCGGGGAGCTGTTTTTT	CASSPRARGGGTGELFF
NA	TRBV5-4	TRBJ2-2	TRBD2	TGTGCCAACAGCCCGGAGGGCGGGAGGACCGGGGAGCTGTTTTTT	CANSPEGGRTGELFF
NA	TRBV6-1	TRBJ1-5	NA	TGTGCCAGCAGTGAAATGGCTGGGAGACCCCAGCATTTT	CASSEMAGRPQHF
NA	TRBV20-1	TRBJ2-7	TRBD2	TGCAGTGGGTGGGAGGGCCGGTCCTACGAGCAGTACTTC	CSGWEGRSYEQYF
NA	TRBV30	TRBJ1-2	NA	TGTGCCGCGGGGCAGTCTAACTATGGCTACACCTTC	CAAGQSNYGYTF
NA	TRBV30	TRBJ2-1	NA	TGTGCCTGGAGATGGTCAGGGGAATACAATGAGCAGTTCTTC	CAWRWSGEYNEQFF
medium-sized	TRBV20-1	TRBJ1-2	NA	TGCAGTGCTGTACCGGGATCTGACTATGGCTACACCTTC	CSAVPGSDYGYTF
NA	TRBV30	TRBJ2-2	TRBD2	TGTGCCTGGGCCAGAGGACTAGAGGCCGGGGAGCTGTTTTTT	CAWARGLEAGELFF
many	TRBV3-1	TRBJ1-1	NA	TGTGCCAGCAGCTTTGGAGACACTGAAGCTTTCTTT	CASSFGDTEAFF
NA	TRBV25-1	TRBJ2-3	TRBD1	TGTGCCACCTGGGGGTCACGGAAGGGGGCCACAGATACGCAGTATTTT	CATWGSRKGATDTQYF
NA	TRBV6-6	TRBJ1-2	NA	TGTGCCAGCAGTTACTCTAGGGGCTATGGCTACACCTTC	CASSYSRGYGYTF
many	TRBV28	TRBJ2-4	NA	TGTGCCAGCAGACAATCAACAGGGAACATTCAGTACTTC	CASRQSTGNIQYF
few	TRBV28	TRBJ2-2	NA	TGTGCCAGCAGTTTACTGGGGGGCGGGGAGCTGTTTTTT	CASSLLGGGELFF
NA	TRBV13	TRBJ2-7	NA	TGTGCCAGCAGCTTAGGGGGGTGGGGAGACCCTACCTACGAGCAGTACTTC	CASSLGGWGDPTYEQYF
medium-sized	TRBV7-2	TRBJ1-2	NA	TGTGCCAGCACCCAACAGGAGGGCTGGGGCTATGGCTACACCTTC	CASTQQEGWGYGYTF
NA	TRBV4-1	TRBJ1-3	TRBD1	TGCGCCAGCAGCCAAGATTCCCTCCGGGACAGGGGGAACACCATATATTTT	CASSQDSLRDRGNTIYF
NA	TRBV11-1	TRBJ2-3	NA	TGTGCCAGCAGCTTCCGGGGGAACTCAGATACGCAGTATTTT	CASSFRGNSDTQYF
NA	TRBV20-1	TRBJ1-6	NA	TGCAGTGCTAGAGAAGGAGGTCAATCTGGTTCACCCCTCCACTTT	CSAREGGQSGSPLHF
many	TRBV29-1	TRBJ2-3	TRBD2	TGCAGCGTTGAAGGGCTAGCGGGGCCAGATACGCAGTATTTT	CSVEGLAGPDTQYF
NA	TRBV5-1	TRBJ2-3	NA	TGCGCCAGCAGCTTTACAGGGGATACGCAGTATTTT	CASSFTGDTQYF
NA	TRBV5-5	TRBJ1-2	TRBD1	TGTGCCAGCATCTTCGGGGACAGGGGATGGGATGGCTACACCTTC	CASIFGDRGWDGYTF
NA	TRBV4-1	TRBJ2-1	NA	TGCGCCAGCAGCCGGGACCGGGGCGCGGAGCAGTTCTTC	CASSRDRGAEQFF
NA	TRBV5-1	TRBJ2-7	NA	TGCGCCAGCAGCTTGACAGGGTTCCTCACCTACGAGCAGTACTTC	CASSLTGFLTYEQYF
NA	TRBV5-1	TRBJ1-1	NA	TGCGCCAGCAGCCCGGGGGAGATTCTGAACACTGAAGCTTTCTTT	CASSPGEILNTEAFF
NA	TRBV30	TRBJ1-4	NA	TGTGCTGGGACCGGGCCTAATGAAAAACTGTTTTTT	CAGTGPNEKLFF
few	TRBV28	TRBJ2-7	NA	TGTGCCAGCAGTTTGCTGGACTCGACCTCCTACGAGCAGTACTTC	CASSLLDSTSYEQYF
NA	TRBV7-3	TRBJ2-7	TRBD1	TGTGCCAGCAGCGTAGGACAGGGTAACGAGCAGTACTTC	CASSVGQGNEQYF
NA	TRBV7-2	TRBJ2-7	TRBD1	TGTGCCAGCAGCCGGGACAGACCCTACGAGCAGTACTTC	CASSRDRPYEQYF
NA	TRBV3-1	TRBJ1-2	NA	TGTGCCAGCAGCCAAGCATATGGGGCCCAGATCTCTGGCTACACCTTC	CASSQAYGAQISGYTF
few	TRBV6-1	TRBJ1-5	TRBD1	TGTGCCAGCACCCCGCGGAGGGGGCCCAATCAGCCCAAGCATTTT	CASTPRRGPNQPKHF
many	TRBV6-2/TRBV6-3	TRBJ2-7	TRBD2	TGTGCCAGCAGTGACCCATTGGGACTAGGGGTAGTCTACGAGCAGTACTTC	CASSDPLGLGVVYEQYF
NA	TRBV6-1	TRBJ2-7	NA	TGTGCCAGCAGTAAGATGCCGGGAGATCTAACACCAAAGTTGGAGCAGTACTTC	CASSKMPGDLTPKLEQYF
few	TRBV6-1	TRBJ2-4	NA	TGTGCCAGCGCCGGGTCCACCTCCAAAAACATTCAGTACTTC	CASAGSTSKNIQYF
NA	TRBV5-6	TRBJ2-2	NA	TGTGCCAGCAGCCCGGGACTCAACACCGGGGAGCTGTTTTTT	CASSPGLNTGELFF
NA	TRBV11-2	TRBJ2-7	NA	TGTGCCAGCAGCTCTCCAGAGGGAGTCAAGGACTACGAGCAGTACTTC	CASSSPEGVKDYEQYF
medium-sized	TRBV7-2	TRBJ2-1	NA	TGTGCCAGCAGCTTAGCGGGGGATGGTGGCGTATACAATGAGCAGTTCTTC	CASSLAGDGGVYNEQFF
many	TRBV12-3/TRBV12-4	TRBJ1-2	TRBD1	TGTGCCACCCACCCCGGGACAGGGAAGGATGGCTACACCTTC	CATHPGTGKDGYTF
NA	TRBV28	TRBJ2-7	TRBD2	TGTGCCAGCAGTGAAACGGGAGGGCCAGGCGAGCAGTACTTC	CASSETGGPGEQYF
NA	TRBV3-1	TRBJ1-2	NA	TGTGCCAGCAGCCCAGGGGACCGCCTATTGTATGGCTACACCTTC	CASSPGDRLLYGYTF
few	TRBV6-1	TRBJ1-1	TRBD1	TGTGCCAGCAGCCGGGACAGGGCTTCCACTGAAGCTTTCTTT	CASSRDRASTEAFF
few	TRBV6-1	TRBJ2-2	NA	TGTGCCAGCAGTCACGGTCCAAGGACCGGTGAGCTGTTTTTT	CASSHGPRTGELFF
medium-sized	TRBV19	TRBJ1-5	NA	TGTGCCAGTAGTAACCCAGTTTTGGGAAGCAATCAGCCCCAGCATTTT	CASSNPVLGSNQPQHF
medium-sized	TRBV9	TRBJ2-3	NA	TGTGCCAGCAGCCTCACTGAACGGACGACAGATACGCAGTATTTT	CASSLTERTTDTQYF
few	TRBV10-3	TRBJ1-5	NA	TGTGCCCCCCTGACCGGGGCAGTTCATCAGCCCCAGCATTTT	CAPLTGAVHQPQHF
few	TRBV19	TRBJ1-2	NA	TGTGCCAGTAGTATAGGCCGGGCTTACTATGGCTACACCTTC	CASSIGRAYYGYTF
medium-sized	TRBV7-2	TRBJ1-1	NA	TGTGCCAGCAGCCGATCAATCTCGATGAACACTGAAGCTTTCTTT	CASSRSISMNTEAFF
few	TRBV10-1	TRBJ2-7	TRBD2	TGCGCCAGCAGTGATACTAGCGGGACCTACGAGCAGTACTTC	CASSDTSGTYEQYF
few	TRBV7-6	TRBJ2-7	NA	TGTGCCAGTAGTCTCGGGGGCAAGCAGTACTTC	CASSLGGKQYF
NA	TRBV7-9	TRBJ2-7	NA	TGTGCCAGCAGACCACACCACGGGGGCCACTACGAGCAGTACTTC	CASRPHHGGHYEQYF
few	TRBV27	TRBJ1-1	NA	TGTGCCAGCAGTTTAATGGGTGGGGTGACTGAAGCTTTCTTT	CASSLMGGVTEAFF
many	TRBV5-6	TRBJ2-3	NA	TGTGCCAGCAGCTTGCTACGGGGGAGCACAGATACGCAGTATTTT	CASSLLRGSTDTQYF
NA	TRBV30	TRBJ1-5	NA	TGTGCCTGGAGAAACACAGGCCGGGCTCAGCCCCAGCATTTT	CAWRNTGRAQPQHF
medium-sized	TRBV24-1	TRBJ2-6	NA	TGTGCCACCTATTTGGGACTGACACTCTCTGGGGCCAACGTCCTGACTTTC	CATYLGLTLSGANVLTF
NA	TRBV19	TRBJ1-4	NA	TGTGCCAGTAGTAAAAGACAGGCAACTAATGAAAAACTGTTTTTT	CASSKRQATNEKLFF
NA	TRBV5-6	TRBJ2-7	TRBD2	TGTGCCAGCAGCCTAGGGGAGGGTGGCTACGAGCAGTACTTC	CASSLGEGGYEQYF